In its sample, the clone carrying this T cell receptor beta chain was seen many times. Its antigen is still unknown. Then a second PCR, running about 6 to 11 cycles, was carried out with a sample-barcoded 5' primer and a J-beta primer mix. TCRdb reprocessed the 5' RACE reads with MiXCR, giving one entry per CDR3 protein. This table has roughly 700,000 distinct CDR3 sequences, roughly 32% appearing once. This CDR3 contains 17 residues. V shed 0 bases, J shed 2 bases, and the junction held 8 bases outside the gene matches. Germline CDR1 is LGHDT and CDR2 is YNNKEL (reference sequence). Each donor gave 9.5 to 10 milliliters of peripheral blood. This sample stems from a study of blood T cells in healthy people across ages. Whole-study findings and limits: PBMCs left unsorted prevented a conclusive naive versus antigen-experienced comparison. A strong correlation was seen between TCR beta diversity and naive T cell percentage.

The chain recombines TRBV3-1 with TRBJ2-3, with TRBD2 matching 7 bases. This TCR was recovered from an elderly woman in good health. Source material: blood. The CDR3 spells CASSQDFGGGNTDTQYF. The CDR3 DNA sequence: TGTGCCAGCAGCCAAGATTTCGGCGGGGGAAACACAGATACGCAGTATTTT.